The T cell receptor (beta chain) under discussion was sequenced for a study of cytomegalovirus exposure and HLA in healthy donors. TCRdb keeps only in-frame clones here, not all; method: immunoSEQ multiplex PCR. The table lists 130,000 to 150,000 clones, less than 90% of them singletons, with under 3% in the top ten. The CDR3 has 15 residues. Germline CDR1 MNHEY, CDR2 SVGAGI. The ends were cut back, 5 bases at V and 1 base at J, with 11 bases in the middle. The source material was PBMCs. The sequence was obtained from a man aged 18 to 29 in good health and CMV-seronegative. The V and J genes are TRBV6-5 and TRBJ2-2; possibly TRBD2 for D (6 bases). The CDR3 region is CASSRMGGNTGELFF. For the CDR3, the DNA is TGTGCCAGCAGTAGGATGGGGGGGAACACCGGGGAGCTGTTTTTT.